This record looks at one T cell receptor (beta chain) sequence and its context. The target antigen is unknown. A J-beta primer mix and a sample-barcoded 5' primer were used in a second PCR of roughly 6 to 11 cycles. From the 5' RACE reads, TCRdb called clonotypes with MiXCR, one entry per CDR3 protein. The sample shows 630,000 or so distinct CDR3 sequences, about 28% of them seen only once. This CDR3 has 16 amino acids. The ends were cut back, 0 bases at V and 6 bases at J, with 15 bases in the middle. In germline, CDR1 is LGHDT, CDR2 YNNKEL (reference sequence). The source of the sample is a study of blood T cells in healthy people across ages. For the study at large: The capture of about one barcoded beta molecule per two T cells was achieved by template switching. Findings of the study overall: Diversity of TCR beta per million T cells declined in a roughly linear way with age. Among long-lived donors, naive CD4+ cells were more numerous and diversity higher than in aged donors.

There were healthy Caucasian individuals from Russia, aged roughly 6 to 100, serving as donors. What was sequenced was blood. The receptor comes from a woman aged 80 or over in good health. V usage is TRBV3-1 and J usage is TRBJ2-1; a possible D gene is TRBD1 (7 bases). CDR3 amino acids: CASSQEGRGVRNEQFF. DNA for the CDR3: TGTGCCAGCAGCCAAGAAGGCAGGGGGGTCCGCAATGAGCAGTTCTTC.